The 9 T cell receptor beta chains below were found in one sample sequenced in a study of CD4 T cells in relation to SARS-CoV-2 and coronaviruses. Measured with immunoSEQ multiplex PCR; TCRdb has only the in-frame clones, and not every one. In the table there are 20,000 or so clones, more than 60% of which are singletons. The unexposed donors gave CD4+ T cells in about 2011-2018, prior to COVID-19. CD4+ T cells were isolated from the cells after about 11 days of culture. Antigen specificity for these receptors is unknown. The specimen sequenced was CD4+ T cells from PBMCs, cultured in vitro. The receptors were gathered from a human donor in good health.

The CDR3 nucleotides are TGTGCCAGCAGCCCTCCGGGATATGGCTACACCTTC. It specifies CASSPPGYGYTF. The chain recombines TRBV28 with TRBJ1-2; D is ambiguous. The CDR3 length is 12 residues. Germline-derived CDR1 and CDR2 are MDHEN and SYDVKM. Trimming took 6 bases from V and 5 from J, leaving 10 bases between them.

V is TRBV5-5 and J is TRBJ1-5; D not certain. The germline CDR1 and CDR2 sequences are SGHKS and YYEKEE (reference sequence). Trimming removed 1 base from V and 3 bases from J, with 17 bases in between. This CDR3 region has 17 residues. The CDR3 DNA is TGTGCCAGCAGCTTGAGTCCCAATAAGCAGGTCAATCAGCCCCAGCATTTT. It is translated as CASSLSPNKQVNQPQHF.

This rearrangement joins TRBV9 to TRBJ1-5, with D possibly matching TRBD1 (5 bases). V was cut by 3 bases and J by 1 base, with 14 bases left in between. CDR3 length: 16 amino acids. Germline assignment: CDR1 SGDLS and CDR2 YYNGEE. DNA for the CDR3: TGTGCCAGCAGCGCGACCTGGGGGTTAAGCAATCAGCCCCAGCATTTT. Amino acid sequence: CASSATWGLSNQPQHF.

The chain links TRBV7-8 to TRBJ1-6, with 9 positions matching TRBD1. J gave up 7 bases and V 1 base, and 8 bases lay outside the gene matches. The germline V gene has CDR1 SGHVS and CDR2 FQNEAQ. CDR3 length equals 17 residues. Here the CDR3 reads CASSLVAGTGLNSPLHF. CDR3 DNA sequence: TGTGCCAGCAGCTTAGTAGCCGGGACAGGGTTAAATTCACCCCTCCACTTT.

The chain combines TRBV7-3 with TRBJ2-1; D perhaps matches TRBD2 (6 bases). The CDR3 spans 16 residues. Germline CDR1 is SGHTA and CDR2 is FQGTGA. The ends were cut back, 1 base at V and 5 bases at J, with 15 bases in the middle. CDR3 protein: CASSLRSGLTNNEQFF. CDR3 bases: TGTGCCAGCAGCTTAAGATCGGGACTGACGAACAATGAGCAGTTCTTC.

CDR3 amino acids: CASRVETGWGTSGANVLTF. The CDR3 DNA follows: TGTGCCAGCAGAGTAGAGACAGGGTGGGGGACCTCTGGGGCCAACGTCCTGACTTTC. This sequence joins TRBV27 and TRBJ2-6; 7 positions agree with TRBD1. The CDR3 length is 19 residues. The germline V gene encodes CDR1 MNHEY and CDR2 SMNVEV (reference sequence). The ends lost 6 bases at V and 0 bases at J; junction bases unmatched: 14.

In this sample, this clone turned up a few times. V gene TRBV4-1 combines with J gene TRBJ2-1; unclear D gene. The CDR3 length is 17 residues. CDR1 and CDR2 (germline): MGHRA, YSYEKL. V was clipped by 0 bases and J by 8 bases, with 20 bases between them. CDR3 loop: CASSQETGLGYADEQFF. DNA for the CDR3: TGCGCCAGCAGCCAAGAGACTGGGTTGGGGTATGCCGATGAGCAGTTCTTC.

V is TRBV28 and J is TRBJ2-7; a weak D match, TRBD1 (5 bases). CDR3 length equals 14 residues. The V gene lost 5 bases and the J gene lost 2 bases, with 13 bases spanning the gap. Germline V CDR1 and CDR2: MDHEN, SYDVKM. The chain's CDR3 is CASSLGAAAYEQYF. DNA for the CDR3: TGTGCCAGCAGTCTAGGGGCGGCTGCCTACGAGCAGTACTTC. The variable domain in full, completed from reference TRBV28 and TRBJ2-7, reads DVKVTQSSRYLVKRTGEKVFLECVQDMDHENMFWYRQDPGLGLRLIYFSYDVKMKEKGDIPEGYSVSREKKERFSLILESASTNQTSMYLCASSLGAAAYEQYFGPGTRLTVT.

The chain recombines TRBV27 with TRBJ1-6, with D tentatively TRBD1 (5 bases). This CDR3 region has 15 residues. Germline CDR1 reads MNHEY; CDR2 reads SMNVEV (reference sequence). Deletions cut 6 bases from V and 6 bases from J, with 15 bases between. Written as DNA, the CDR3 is TGTGCCAGCAGACGCGGTTGGGGGATTAATTCACCCCTCCACTTT. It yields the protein CASRRGWGINSPLHF.